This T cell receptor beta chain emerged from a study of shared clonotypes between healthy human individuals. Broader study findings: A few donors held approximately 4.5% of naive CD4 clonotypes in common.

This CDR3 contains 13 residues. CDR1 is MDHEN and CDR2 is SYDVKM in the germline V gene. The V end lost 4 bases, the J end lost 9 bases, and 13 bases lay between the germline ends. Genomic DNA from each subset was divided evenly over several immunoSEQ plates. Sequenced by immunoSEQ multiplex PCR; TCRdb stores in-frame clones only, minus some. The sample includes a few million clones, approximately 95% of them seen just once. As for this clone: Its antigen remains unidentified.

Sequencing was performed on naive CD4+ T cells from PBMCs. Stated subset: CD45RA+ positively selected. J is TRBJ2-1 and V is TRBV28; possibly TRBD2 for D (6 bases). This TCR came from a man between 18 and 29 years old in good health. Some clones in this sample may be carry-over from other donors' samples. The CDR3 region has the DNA TGTGCCAGCAGTTACGGGAGTTTACGTGAGCAGTTCTTC. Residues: CASSYGSLREQFF.